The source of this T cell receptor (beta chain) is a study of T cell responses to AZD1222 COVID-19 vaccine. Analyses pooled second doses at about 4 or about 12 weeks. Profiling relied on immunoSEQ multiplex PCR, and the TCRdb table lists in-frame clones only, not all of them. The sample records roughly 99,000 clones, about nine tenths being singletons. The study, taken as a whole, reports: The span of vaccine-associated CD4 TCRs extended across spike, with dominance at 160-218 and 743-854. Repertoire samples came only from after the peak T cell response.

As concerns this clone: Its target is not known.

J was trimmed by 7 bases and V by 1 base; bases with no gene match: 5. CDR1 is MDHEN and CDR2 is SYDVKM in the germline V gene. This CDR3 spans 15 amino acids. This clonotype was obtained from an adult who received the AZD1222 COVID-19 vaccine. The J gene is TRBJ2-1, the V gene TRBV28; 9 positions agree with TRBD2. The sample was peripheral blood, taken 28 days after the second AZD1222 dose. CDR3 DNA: TGTGCCAGCAGTTTATCAAGTAGCGGGAGTAATGAGCAGTTCTTC. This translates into CASSLSSSGSNEQFF.